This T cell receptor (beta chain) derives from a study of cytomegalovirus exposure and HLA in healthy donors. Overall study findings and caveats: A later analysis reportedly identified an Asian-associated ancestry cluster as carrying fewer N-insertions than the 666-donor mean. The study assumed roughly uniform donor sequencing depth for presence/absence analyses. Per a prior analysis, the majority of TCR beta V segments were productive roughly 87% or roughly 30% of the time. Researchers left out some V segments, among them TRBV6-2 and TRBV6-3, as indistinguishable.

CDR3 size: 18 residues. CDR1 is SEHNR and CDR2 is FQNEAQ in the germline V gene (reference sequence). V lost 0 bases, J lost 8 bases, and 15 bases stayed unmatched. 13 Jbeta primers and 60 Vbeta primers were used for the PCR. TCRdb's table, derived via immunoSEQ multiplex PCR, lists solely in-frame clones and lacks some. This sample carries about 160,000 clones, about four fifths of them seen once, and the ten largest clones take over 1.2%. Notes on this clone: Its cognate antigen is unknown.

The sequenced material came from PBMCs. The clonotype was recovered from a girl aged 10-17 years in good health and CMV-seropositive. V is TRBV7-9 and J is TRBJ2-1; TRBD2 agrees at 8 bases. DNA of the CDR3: TGTGCCAGCAGCTTAGCGGGGGGCGGGCGGGAGGACTTCCATGAGCAGTTCTTC. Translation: CASSLAGGGREDFHEQFF. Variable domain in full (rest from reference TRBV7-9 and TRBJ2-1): DTGVSQNPRHKITKRGQNVTFRCDPISEHNRLYWYRQTLGQGPEFLTYFQNEAQLEKSRLLSDRFSAERPKGSFSTLEIQRTEQGDSAMYLCASSLAGGGREDFHEQFFGPGTRLTVL.